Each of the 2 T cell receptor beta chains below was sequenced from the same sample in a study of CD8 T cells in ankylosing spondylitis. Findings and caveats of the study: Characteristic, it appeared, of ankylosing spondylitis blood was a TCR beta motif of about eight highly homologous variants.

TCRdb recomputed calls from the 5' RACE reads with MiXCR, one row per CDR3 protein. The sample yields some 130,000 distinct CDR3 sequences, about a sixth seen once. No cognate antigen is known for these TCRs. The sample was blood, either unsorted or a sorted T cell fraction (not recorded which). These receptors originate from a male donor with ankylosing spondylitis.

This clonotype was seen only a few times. CDR3 nucleotide sequence: TGTGCCAGCAGTGCGGCCGGGTACACTGAAGCTTTCTTT. This translates into CASSAAGYTEAFF. The chain uses TRBV12-3 or TRBV12-4 and TRBJ1-1; the D is unclear. This CDR3 has 13 amino acids. V was trimmed by 5 bases and J by 3 bases, leaving 10 bases between them.

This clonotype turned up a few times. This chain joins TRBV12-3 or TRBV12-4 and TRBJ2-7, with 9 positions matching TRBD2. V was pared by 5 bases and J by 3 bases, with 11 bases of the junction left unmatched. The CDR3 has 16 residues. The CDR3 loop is CASSPLKSSGGYEQYF. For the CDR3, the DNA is TGTGCCAGCAGTCCCCTCAAGAGTAGCGGGGGCTACGAGCAGTACTTC.